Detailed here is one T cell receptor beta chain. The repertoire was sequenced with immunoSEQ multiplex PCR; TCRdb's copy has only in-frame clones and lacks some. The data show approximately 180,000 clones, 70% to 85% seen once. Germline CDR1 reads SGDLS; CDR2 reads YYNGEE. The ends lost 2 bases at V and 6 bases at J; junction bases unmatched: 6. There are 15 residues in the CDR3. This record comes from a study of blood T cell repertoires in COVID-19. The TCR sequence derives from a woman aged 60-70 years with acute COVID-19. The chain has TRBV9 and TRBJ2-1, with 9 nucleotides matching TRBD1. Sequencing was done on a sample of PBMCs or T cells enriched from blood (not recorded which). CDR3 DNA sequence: TGTGCCAGCAGCGTTACCGGGACAGGGTTCAATGAGCAGTTCTTC. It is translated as CASSVTGTGFNEQFF.